The 26 T cell receptor beta chains presented below share a single source sample, sequenced in a study of graft-versus-host responses after intestinal transplantation. Produced via immunoSEQ multiplex PCR; TCRdb's table is partial and in-frame only. The sample lists fewer than 20,000 clones, about 34% seen once, with around 3.7% in the top ten. The starting material was alloreactive CD4+ T cells from a mixed lymphocyte reaction culture, obtained before intestinal transplant. Subset: CFSE-low proliferating T cells sorted from roughly six-day pre-transplant mixed lymphocyte reaction (GvH or HvG direction). The origin of the receptors is a human patient who received an intestinal transplant.

The V and J genes are TRBV11-2 and TRBJ1-1; D gene ambiguous. V lost 0 bases to trimming and J lost 1 base, with 9 bases between them. The CDR3 runs to 15 residues. Germline V CDR1 and CDR2: SGHAT, FQNNGV. CDR3 sequence reads: CASSLDRRENTEAFF. In DNA form, the CDR3 reads TGTGCCAGCAGCTTAGATCGTAGAGAGAACACTGAAGCTTTCTTT.

This clone has only a few counts. V is TRBV7-6 and J is TRBJ1-2, with D possibly being TRBD1 (5 bases). V lost 2 bases to trimming and J lost 8 bases, with 18 bases between them. CDR1 is SGHVS, CDR2 FNYEAQ, per germline. The length of the CDR3 is 15 residues. In nucleotides, the CDR3 is TGTGCCAGCAGCTTAACTCTGTCCGGGGGAGTCGGCTACACCTTC. Amino acids: CASSLTLSGGVGYTF.

As for this clone: Mismatch with germline at one junction end may stem from a read error. V gene TRBV30 combines with J gene TRBJ2-5; 8 nucleotides agree with TRBD2. CDR3 size: 15 residues. Germline V CDR1 and CDR2: GTSNPN, SVGIG (reference sequence). The DNA for the CDR3 is TGTGCCGGGAGCCGGGGGGGCGCGGGGCAAGAGACCCAGTACTTC. Its translation: CAGSRGGAGQETQYF.

The CDR3 region has the DNA TGCGCCAGCAGCCGATTACCCGGGACGATGAGCGAGCAGTACTTC. The encoded protein is CASSRLPGTMSEQYF. The chain combines TRBV4-1 with TRBJ2-7; D could derive from TRBD1 or TRBD2 (5 bases each). Per germline, CDR1 MGHRA and CDR2 YSYEKL. Trimming took 4 bases from V and 6 from J, leaving 19 bases between them. CDR3 length equals 15 residues.

The chain couples TRBV5-1 to TRBJ2-7; TRBD2 aligns across 12 bases. The V and J ends lost 0 bases and 4 bases, in that order; junction bases with no gene match: 2. This CDR3 contains 15 residues. Germline V gene lookup returns CDR1 SGHRS and CDR2 YFSETQ. The CDR3 protein is CASSLGGLAGYEQYF. The CDR3 nucleotides read TGCGCCAGCAGCTTGGGAGGACTAGCGGGGTACGAGCAGTACTTC.

The V gene is TRBV18, the J gene TRBJ2-2, with D possibly being TRBD1 (5 bases). Germline-derived CDR1 and CDR2 are KGHSH and LQKENI. The CDR3 is 17 amino acids. V was shortened by 2 bases and J by 4 bases, with 17 bases between the two germline ends. CDR3 protein: CASSPTYDRRTTGELFF. Written as DNA, the CDR3 is TGTGCCAGCTCACCAACTTACGACAGACGTACCACCGGGGAGCTGTTTTTT.

The V and J genes are TRBV6-1 and TRBJ2-1; D is perhaps TRBD2 (5 bases). V lost 4 bases to trimming and J lost 9 bases, with 13 bases between them. There are 13 residues in the CDR3. Germline values: CDR1 MNHNS, CDR2 SASEGT. The chain's CDR3 is CASSVEGVGEQFF. As DNA, the CDR3 is TGTGCCAGCAGTGTCGAGGGAGTGGGTGAGCAGTTCTTC.

This clone was observed a few times. The gene calls are TRBV7-3 and TRBJ2-3; tentatively, D is TRBD1 or TRBD2 (5 bases each). The CDR3 spans 15 residues. The V end lost 3 bases, the J end lost 0 bases, and 10 bases lay between the germline ends. Germline CDR1 and CDR2: SGHTA and FQGTGA. CDR3 bases: TGTGCCAGCAGCTTGCAGGGAGTGAGCACAGATACGCAGTATTTT. This gives the protein CASSLQGVSTDTQYF.

The CDR3 region is CASSLVNTQYF. The CDR3 nucleotides read TGTGCCAGCAGCCTGGTGAATACGCAGTATTTT. The rearrangement links TRBV7-3 to TRBJ2-3; D unclear. V lost 5 bases to trimming and J lost 7 bases, with 7 bases between them. There are 11 residues in the CDR3. Germline CDR1 reads SGHTA; CDR2 reads FQGTGA.

This sequence joins TRBV2 and TRBJ2-7, with D possibly being TRBD1 (5 bases). The CDR3 has 13 amino acids. Trimming shortened V by 5 bases and J by 1 base, and 9 bases separated the two germline ends. Germline CDR1 SNHLY, CDR2 FYNNEI. DNA for the CDR3: TGTGCCAGCAGTCAGACAGTATCCTACGAGCAGTACTTC. Protein product: CASSQTVSYEQYF.

CDR3 coding DNA: TGTGCCAGCAGGGGACAGGTACCCCTCTCTGGGGCCAACGTCCTGACTTTC. It is translated as CASRGQVPLSGANVLTF. This chain joins TRBV28 and TRBJ2-6; TRBD1 matches at 8 bases. The CDR3 is 17 amino acids. V lost 6 bases and J lost 0; bases outside the gene matches: 7. In germline, CDR1 is MDHEN, CDR2 SYDVKM.

In DNA, the CDR3 is TGCGCCAGCGGACAGGGAGAGGGCGAGCAGTACTTC. This encodes CASGQGEGEQYF. This rearrangement joins TRBV5-1 to TRBJ2-7; 8 nucleotides line up with TRBD1. Germline loops: CDR1 SGHRS, CDR2 YFSETQ. CDR3 size: 12 residues. V shed 7 bases and J 6 bases; nucleotides not matched to a gene: 6.

The gene calls are TRBV7-2 and TRBJ2-3, with 10 bases aligning to TRBD2. The CDR3 is made up of 16 amino acids. J was trimmed by 6 bases and V by 5 bases; bases with no gene match: 11. The germline CDR1 and CDR2 sequences are SGHTA and FQGNSA. CDR3 sequence reads: CASSPWVAGGSDTQYF. The CDR3 nucleotides read TGTGCCAGCAGCCCATGGGTAGCGGGAGGATCGGATACGCAGTATTTT.

On this clone: This sample includes further DNA sequences coding for the same CDR3. The V gene is TRBV10-3, the J gene TRBJ2-7; 8 bases align to TRBD2. The CDR3 is 15 residues long. The germline CDR1 and CDR2 sequences are ENHRY and SYGVKD. Trimming took 4 bases from V and 6 from J; bases not matched to a gene: 11. The CDR3 DNA follows: TGTGCCATCAGTGTCTCCGTCGGGGGGGGGCGCGAGCAGTACTTC. Its protein product is CAISVSVGGGREQYF.

This sequence joins TRBV28 and TRBJ2-3, with D unresolved. Per the germline V gene, CDR1 is MDHEN and CDR2 is SYDVKM. Between the trimmed V and J ends, which lost 6 bases and 4 bases, there was a span of 5 bases. This CDR3 is 11 amino acids long. For the CDR3, the DNA is TGTGCCAGCAGCCGTGCAGATACGCAGTATTTT. Residues: CASSRADTQYF.

In nucleotides, the CDR3 is TGTGCCAGCAGTTTAGGAAGAAAAAATCAGCCCCAGCATTTT. Protein: CASSLGRKNQPQHF. The chain has TRBV28 and TRBJ1-5; D is unresolved. Germline V gene data show CDR1 as MDHEN and CDR2 as SYDVKM. V lost 2 bases, J lost 4 bases, and 9 bases lay in between. This CDR3 comprises 14 residues.

A few counts support this clone. The chain employs TRBV5-5 and TRBJ1-2; possibly TRBD1 for D (5 bases). V dropped 0 bases and J dropped 4 bases, with 10 bases sitting between them. Germline CDR1 SGHKS, CDR2 YYEKEE (reference sequence). The CDR3 extends over 14 amino acids. As DNA, the CDR3 is TGTGCCAGCAGCTTGGGCAGGGATTCCTATGGCTACACCTTC. It specifies CASSLGRDSYGYTF.

This clone was seen just once. This sequence joins TRBV5-1 and TRBJ1-1; D is possibly TRBD1 (5 bases). V lost 6 bases and J 0 bases, leaving 6 bases between the germline ends. Germline V lookup: CDR1 SGHRS, CDR2 YFSETQ. The CDR3 is made up of 12 amino acids. The CDR3 nucleotides are TGCGCCAGCAAGACAGTGAACACTGAAGCTTTCTTT. Its translation: CASKTVNTEAFF. The variable domain in full, completed from reference TRBV5-1 and TRBJ1-1, reads KAGVTQTPRYLIKTRGQQVTLSCSPISGHRSVSWYQQTPGQGLQFLFEYFSETQRNKGNFPGRFSGRQFSNSRSEMNVSTLELGDSALYLCASKTVNTEAFFGQGTRLTVV.

The rearrangement uses TRBV18 and TRBJ2-5; no firm D call. Germline lookup yields CDR1 KGHSH and CDR2 LQKENI. This CDR3 spans 13 amino acids. V shed 3 bases and J shed 1 base, with 6 bases lying between them. The CDR3 region is CASSPSLQETQYF. CDR3 bases: TGTGCCAGCTCACCTTCACTCCAAGAGACCCAGTACTTC.

This rearrangement joins TRBV5-1 to TRBJ2-5; D gene unclear. The CDR3 runs 12 residues. Between the trimmed V and J ends, which lost 1 base and 5 bases, there was a span of 6 bases. The germline V gene has CDR1 SGHRS and CDR2 YFSETQ. The chain's CDR3 is CASSLNFETQYF. The CDR3 coding sequence is TGCGCCAGCAGCTTGAATTTTGAGACCCAGTACTTC.

The rearrangement links TRBV27 to TRBJ2-1, with TRBD2 matching 9 bases. CDR3 length equals 17 residues. V trimming: 6 bases; J trimming: 4 bases; junction bases outside the gene matches: 13. Germline V CDR1 and CDR2: MNHEY, SMNVEV (reference sequence). CDR3 in amino acids: CASRSTRGGASYNEQFF. CDR3 bases: TGTGCCAGCAGATCGACTCGCGGGGGGGCCAGTTACAATGAGCAGTTCTTC.

The CDR3 coding sequence is TGCAGTGCTATAGGGTCCTACGAGCAGTACTTC. Its protein is CSAIGSYEQYF. The gene calls are TRBV20-1 and TRBJ2-7; D is undetermined. CDR3 length: 11 residues. Germline CDR1 DFQATT, CDR2 SNEGSKA (reference sequence). V lost 4 bases and J lost 1, with 5 bases in between.

Within the sample, this clone is medium-sized. The V gene is TRBV4-2, the J gene TRBJ2-3; 7 bases align to TRBD2. Trimming removed 0 bases from V and 6 bases from J; junction bases left unmatched: 3. Germline assignment: CDR1 LGHNA and CDR2 YNFKEQ. This CDR3 spans 14 amino acids. The CDR3 loop reads CASSQERTRDTQYF. CDR3 DNA sequence: TGTGCCAGCAGCCAAGAAAGGACTAGGGATACGCAGTATTTT.

The chain joins TRBV18 to TRBJ2-1; no definite D call. V shed 5 bases and J shed 3 bases, with 8 bases lying between them. Germline-derived CDR1 and CDR2 are KGHSH and LQKENI. The length of the CDR3 is 13 residues. The CDR3 coding sequence is TGTGCCAGCTCAGTGGACCTCTACAATGAGCAGTTCTTC. Protein product: CASSVDLYNEQFF.

The genes are TRBV19 and TRBJ1-2, with no clear D. Germline-derived CDR1 and CDR2 are LNHDA and SQIVND (reference sequence). The CDR3 loop spans 16 amino acids. The ends were cut back, 3 bases at V and 4 bases at J, with 18 bases in the middle. The CDR3 loop reads CASSIFSLDLGYGYTF. The CDR3 DNA reads as TGTGCCAGTAGTATTTTTTCCCTCGATTTGGGCTATGGCTACACCTTC. Full variable domain (missing parts from reference TRBV19 and TRBJ1-2): DGGITQSPKYLFRKEGQNVTLSCEQNLNHDAMYWYRQDPGQGLRLIYYSQIVNDFQKGDIAEGYSVSREKKESFPLTVTSAQKNPTAFYLCASSIFSLDLGYGYTFGSGTRLTVV.

In this sample, this clone turned up a few times. The chain carries TRBV6-5 and TRBJ2-1; TRBD2 matches 7 bases. This CDR3 has 14 residues. Germline V lookup: CDR1 MNHEY, CDR2 SVGAGI. V was pared by 6 bases and J by 11 bases, with 13 bases of the junction left unmatched. CDR3 sequence reads: CASRAKASGRQQFF. CDR3 coding DNA: TGTGCCAGCAGGGCAAAGGCTAGCGGAAGACAGCAGTTCTTC.